This T cell receptor beta chain was sequenced during a study of blood T cell repertoires in COVID-19. About the research overall: COVID-19 samples collected from the United States, Italy and Spain covered acute and convalescent phases. The analysed material was cDNA or gDNA that came from T cells, B-cell-depleted T cells, or PBMCs.

In the original processing: Amplification from reference gene primers served as the basis for estimated nucleated cell counts. The repertoire was sequenced with immunoSEQ multiplex PCR; TCRdb's copy has only in-frame clones and lacks some. D and trimming were read from the DNA, whereas the V and J calls and clone size are those reported in that table. Of around 92,000 clones detected, roughly nine tenths appear once; the ten largest clones hold 5.2%. CDR3 size: 12 residues. Looked up from germline, CDR1 is SGHAT and CDR2 is FQNNGV. Trimming left V 1 base short and J 8 bases short, with 8 bases between. This clone was seen just once.

The sequenced sample consisted of peripheral blood. The chain carries TRBV11-2 and TRBJ1-1, with D possibly matching TRBD1 (5 bases). This sequence was found in a woman older than 75 with active COVID-19. CDR3 nucleotides: TGTGCCAGCAGCTTAGGACAGAAGGAAGCTTTCTTT. Translation gives CASSLGQKEAFF.